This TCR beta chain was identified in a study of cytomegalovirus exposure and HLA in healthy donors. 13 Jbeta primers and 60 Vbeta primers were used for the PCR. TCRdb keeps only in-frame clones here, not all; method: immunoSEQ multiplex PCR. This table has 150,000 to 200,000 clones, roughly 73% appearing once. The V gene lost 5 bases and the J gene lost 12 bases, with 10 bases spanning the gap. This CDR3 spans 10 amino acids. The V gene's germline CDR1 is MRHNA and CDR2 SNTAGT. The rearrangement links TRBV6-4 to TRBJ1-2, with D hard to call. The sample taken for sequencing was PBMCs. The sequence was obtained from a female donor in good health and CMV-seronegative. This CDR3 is CASSREEDTF. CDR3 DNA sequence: TGTGCCAGCAGTCGGGAGGAGGACACCTTC.